In its sample, the clone carrying this T cell receptor (beta chain) was seen many times. Its antigen remains unknown. The sample originates from a study of T cells in Graves' hyperthyroidism and ophthalmopathy. Study findings and constraints: Before onset, ophthalmopathy was predicted by the model a median around 6 months earlier.

The CDR3 spans 15 residues. Germline CDR1 MNHNS, CDR2 SASEGT. V lost 5 bases, J lost 1 base, and 7 bases stayed unmatched. PBMCs stemmed from about 9.7 ml fresh peripheral blood. Amplification yielded TCR beta CDR3 regions, with RNA transcripts as the source. Using the HTBI primer set, a first-round RT-PCR was run on the TCR CDR3. One entry per CDR3 protein, called by TCRdb with MiXCR from the multiplex PCR reads. This table holds some 700,000 distinct CDR3 sequences, 15% to 20% found once. Sequenced sample: blood. The receptor was derived from a man aged 50-60 years with Graves' hyperthyroidism. J is TRBJ2-5 and V is TRBV6-1, with 7 bases lining up with TRBD2. This chain's CDR3 is CASSTWGGSQETQYF. DNA for the CDR3: TGTGCCAGCAGTACCTGGGGGGGGTCCCAAGAGACCCAGTACTTC.